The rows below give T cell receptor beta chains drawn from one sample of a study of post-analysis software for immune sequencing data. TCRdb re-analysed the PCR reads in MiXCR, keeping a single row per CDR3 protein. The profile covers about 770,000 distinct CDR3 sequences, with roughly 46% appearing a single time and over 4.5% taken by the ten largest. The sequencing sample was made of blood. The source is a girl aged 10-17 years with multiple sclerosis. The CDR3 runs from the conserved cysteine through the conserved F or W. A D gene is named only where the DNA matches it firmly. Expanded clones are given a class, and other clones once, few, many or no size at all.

cdr3_nt: TGTGCCACCATAGGGCCAGGGGGCATGAATGAGCAGTTCTTC
cdr3_aa: CATIGPGGMNEQFF
j_call: TRBJ2-1
v_call: TRBV24-1
d_call: TRBD1
clone_size: NA

cdr3_nt: TGTGCCAGCAGCTTACTTCTCAGCAGGAGGAGCCCCAATGAGCAGTTCTTC
cdr3_aa: CASSLLLSRRSPNEQFF
j_call: TRBJ2-1
v_call: TRBV7-2
d_call: NA
clone_size: NA

cdr3_nt: TGCACCAGCAGCTTGGCTCCCAGTCCCATCTTCTCCTACGAGCAGTACTTC
cdr3_aa: CTSSLAPSPIFSYEQYF
j_call: TRBJ2-7
v_call: TRBV5-1
d_call: NA
clone_size: NA

cdr3_nt: TGTGCCAGCAGCCGGGACACCCGGCCCAACACTGAAGCTTTCTTT
cdr3_aa: CASSRDTRPNTEAFF
j_call: TRBJ1-1
v_call: TRBV25-1
d_call: NA
clone_size: many

cdr3_nt: TGTGCCAGCAGCGCTCAGACAGAGGGGCTTGTTGAAGCTTTCTTT
cdr3_aa: CASSAQTEGLVEAFF
j_call: TRBJ1-1
v_call: TRBV9
d_call: NA
clone_size: NA

cdr3_nt: TGTGCCAGCAGTTCCTGGACTAGCGGGAGGAATGAGCAGTTCTTC
cdr3_aa: CASSSWTSGRNEQFF
j_call: TRBJ2-1
v_call: TRBV12-3/TRBV12-4
d_call: TRBD2
clone_size: NA

cdr3_nt: TGTGCCAGTAGGAAACTAGGACAGGGGAACACTGAAGCTTTCTTT
cdr3_aa: CASRKLGQGNTEAFF
j_call: TRBJ1-1
v_call: TRBV19
d_call: TRBD1
clone_size: NA

cdr3_nt: TGTGCCACCAGTGATTCCGGGACTAGCAGGTACGAGCAGTACTTC
cdr3_aa: CATSDSGTSRYEQYF
j_call: TRBJ2-7
v_call: TRBV24-1
d_call: TRBD2
clone_size: NA

cdr3_nt: TGTGCCATTGGACAGGTTCCCTACGAGCAGTACTTC
cdr3_aa: CAIGQVPYEQYF
j_call: TRBJ2-7
v_call: TRBV10-3
d_call: TRBD1
clone_size: NA

cdr3_nt: TGTGCCAGCAGTGATCTTAACAATCAGCCCCAGCATTTT
cdr3_aa: CASSDLNNQPQHF
j_call: TRBJ1-5
v_call: TRBV6-1
d_call: NA
clone_size: NA

cdr3_nt: TGTGCCAGCAGCTTAGTGGCGGGACCGCAGGATACGCAGTATTTT
cdr3_aa: CASSLVAGPQDTQYF
j_call: TRBJ2-3
v_call: TRBV7-2
d_call: NA
clone_size: NA

cdr3_nt: TGCAGTGCTAGAGACCCTAGCGGGAGGATGAAAAATGAGCAGTTCTTC
cdr3_aa: CSARDPSGRMKNEQFF
j_call: TRBJ2-1
v_call: TRBV20-1
d_call: TRBD2
clone_size: NA

cdr3_nt: TGCGCCAGCAGCCAAGAACTAGCGGGAGGGCCTGGGGCTTACAATGAGCAGTACTTC
cdr3_aa: CASSQELAGGPGAYNEQYF
j_call: TRBJ2-7
v_call: TRBV4-3
d_call: TRBD2
clone_size: NA

cdr3_nt: TGCAGTGGTGAGCCGGGCACAGATACGCAGTATTTT
cdr3_aa: CSGEPGTDTQYF
j_call: TRBJ2-3
v_call: TRBV20-1
d_call: NA
clone_size: NA

cdr3_nt: TGTGCCAGCAGCGCAAGATTGGGTGATACGCAGTATTTT
cdr3_aa: CASSARLGDTQYF
j_call: TRBJ2-3
v_call: TRBV14
d_call: NA
clone_size: NA

cdr3_nt: TGCAGTGCTAGGCCACCGGGACAGCTATCCTACGAGCAGTACTTC
cdr3_aa: CSARPPGQLSYEQYF
j_call: TRBJ2-7
v_call: TRBV20-1
d_call: TRBD1
clone_size: once

cdr3_nt: TGCAGTGCTAGAGATCCCGGGCGGCGAACTAGCACAGATACGCAGTATTTT
cdr3_aa: CSARDPGRRTSTDTQYF
j_call: TRBJ2-3
v_call: TRBV20-1
d_call: NA
clone_size: NA

cdr3_nt: TGCGCCAGCAGCTTGGACCAGGGGGCGAACACTGAAGCTTTCTTT
cdr3_aa: CASSLDQGANTEAFF
j_call: TRBJ1-1
v_call: TRBV5-1
d_call: TRBD1
clone_size: NA

cdr3_nt: TGTGCCAGCAGCTTTGTGTTCTCCTACGAGCAGTACTTC
cdr3_aa: CASSFVFSYEQYF
j_call: TRBJ2-7
v_call: TRBV7-9
d_call: NA
clone_size: NA

cdr3_nt: TGCAGTGCTGCACCCGGGACCGTGGATGAGCAGTTCTTC
cdr3_aa: CSAAPGTVDEQFF
j_call: TRBJ2-1
v_call: TRBV20-1
d_call: NA
clone_size: NA

cdr3_nt: TGTGCCAGCAGTTTTCACGGGGGCACTGAAGCTTTCTTT
cdr3_aa: CASSFHGGTEAFF
j_call: TRBJ1-1
v_call: TRBV28
d_call: NA
clone_size: NA

cdr3_nt: TGCAGCGTTGACCGGGACAGGGACTATGGCTACACCTTC
cdr3_aa: CSVDRDRDYGYTF
j_call: TRBJ1-2
v_call: TRBV29-1
d_call: TRBD1
clone_size: few

cdr3_nt: TGTGCCAGCAGCCGTTTAGCCTCCAAAAACATTCAGTACTTC
cdr3_aa: CASSRLASKNIQYF
j_call: TRBJ2-4
v_call: TRBV3-1
d_call: NA
clone_size: NA

cdr3_nt: TGTGCCAGCGGACCAGGGTACAATGAGCAGTTCTTC
cdr3_aa: CASGPGYNEQFF
j_call: TRBJ2-1
v_call: TRBV12-3/TRBV12-4
d_call: NA
clone_size: NA

cdr3_nt: TGTGCCAGCAGCTCTCCGGTTTCCTACAATGAGCAGTTCTTC
cdr3_aa: CASSSPVSYNEQFF
j_call: TRBJ2-1
v_call: TRBV2
d_call: NA
clone_size: few

cdr3_nt: TGCAGTGCGGGCGCGGTGGAGACCCAGTACTTC
cdr3_aa: CSAGAVETQYF
j_call: TRBJ2-5
v_call: TRBV20-1
d_call: NA
clone_size: few

cdr3_nt: TGTGCCACCTCGGGGGGGATAAGTACGCGGTACGAGCAGTACTTC
cdr3_aa: CATSGGISTRYEQYF
j_call: TRBJ2-7
v_call: TRBV7-9
d_call: TRBD2
clone_size: NA

cdr3_nt: TGTGCCAGTAAAAAAGGGGCGGCTGAGACCCAGTACTTC
cdr3_aa: CASKKGAAETQYF
j_call: TRBJ2-5
v_call: TRBV19
d_call: NA
clone_size: NA

cdr3_nt: TGCAGTGCCCCCCCAGCGTCGGGGAACGAGCAGTACTTC
cdr3_aa: CSAPPASGNEQYF
j_call: TRBJ2-7
v_call: TRBV20-1
d_call: NA
clone_size: few

cdr3_nt: TGTGCCAGCAGTTCCCAAAAGGGAGTCTCGACCAATGAGCAGTTCTTC
cdr3_aa: CASSSQKGVSTNEQFF
j_call: TRBJ2-1
v_call: TRBV27
d_call: NA
clone_size: NA

cdr3_nt: TGCAGCGTTGAAGATCGGGGTGGCGGCTACAATGAGCAGTTCTTC
cdr3_aa: CSVEDRGGGYNEQFF
j_call: TRBJ2-1
v_call: TRBV29-1
d_call: NA
clone_size: NA

cdr3_nt: TGTGCCAGCAGTAGTACAGGGGCAGTTGATGGCTACACCTTC
cdr3_aa: CASSSTGAVDGYTF
j_call: TRBJ1-2
v_call: TRBV27
d_call: TRBD1
clone_size: NA